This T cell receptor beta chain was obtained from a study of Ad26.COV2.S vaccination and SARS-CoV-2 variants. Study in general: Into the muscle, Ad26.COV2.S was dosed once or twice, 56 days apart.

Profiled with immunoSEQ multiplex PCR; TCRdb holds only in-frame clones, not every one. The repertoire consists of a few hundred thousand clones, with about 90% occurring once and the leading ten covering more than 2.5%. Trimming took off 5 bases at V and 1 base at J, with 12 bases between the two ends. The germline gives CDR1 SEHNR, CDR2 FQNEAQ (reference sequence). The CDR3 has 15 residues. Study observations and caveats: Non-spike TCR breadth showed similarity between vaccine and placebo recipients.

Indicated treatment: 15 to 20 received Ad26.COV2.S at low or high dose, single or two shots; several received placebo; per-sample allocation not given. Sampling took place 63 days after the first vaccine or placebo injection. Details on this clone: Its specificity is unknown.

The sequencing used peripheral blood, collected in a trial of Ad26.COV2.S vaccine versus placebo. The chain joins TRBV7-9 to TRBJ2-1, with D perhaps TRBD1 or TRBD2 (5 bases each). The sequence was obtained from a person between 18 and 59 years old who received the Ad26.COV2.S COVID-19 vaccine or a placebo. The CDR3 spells CASSPPGRSYNEQFF. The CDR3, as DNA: TGTGCCAGCAGCCCACCGGGACGGTCCTACAATGAGCAGTTCTTC.